This TCR beta chain was sequenced in a study of graft-versus-host responses after intestinal transplantation. Clones were sequenced by immunoSEQ multiplex PCR, and TCRdb holds only the in-frame ones, with some missing. This table has 6,000 to 6,500 clones, 20% to 25% appearing once. This receptor was obtained from a human patient who was an organ donor for intestinal transplantation. This specimen consisted of alloreactive CD4+ T cells from a mixed lymphocyte reaction culture, obtained before transplantation. Described subset: CFSE-low proliferating T cells sorted from roughly six-day pre-transplant mixed lymphocyte reaction (GvH or HvG direction).

The CDR3 sequence: CASSRGVGGVSGNTIYF. In DNA, the CDR3 is TGTGCCAGTAGTAGAGGGGTAGGGGGGGTCTCCGGAAACACCATATATTTT. J is TRBJ1-3 and V is TRBV19, with D possibly being TRBD1 (6 bases). Between the trimmed V and J ends, which lost 4 bases and 4 bases, there was a span of 20 bases. Germline values: CDR1 LNHDA, CDR2 SQIVND (reference sequence). The CDR3 runs 17 residues.